The source of this T cell receptor (beta chain) is a study of cytomegalovirus exposure and HLA in healthy donors. Overall study: The study's early data release held around 85 million unique TCRs from HLA-typed donors.

The study's findings and limits: A prior analysis recorded that most TCR beta V segments were productive about 87% or about 30% of the time. When a later analysis compared HLA-associated TCR beta chains with equally common others, the HLA-associated chains turned out to be more clonally expanded and to have lower generation probabilities. Later on, a genetic analysis was performed. It linked a missense variant in DCLRE1C with V- and J-gene trimming of TCR beta.

As for this clone: Its matching antigen is unknown.

The PCR used 60 Vbeta and 13 Jbeta primers. Clones were sequenced by immunoSEQ multiplex PCR, and TCRdb holds only the in-frame ones, with some missing. Of under 110,000 clones listed, roughly 80% are singletons. The sequence came from a man in his 60s in good health and CMV-seronegative. Material: PBMCs.

For the CDR3, the DNA is TGTGCCAGCAGTGTCAACCTCGGACAGGGGTATGGCTACACCTTC. Translated: CASSVNLGQGYGYTF. This chain joins TRBV6-1 and TRBJ1-2, with TRBD1 matching over 9 bases. This CDR3 comprises 15 residues. The ends lost 4 bases at V and 5 bases at J; junction bases unmatched: 8. Germline CDR1 and CDR2: MNHNS and SASEGT.